The 17 T cell receptor beta chains reported below all come from one sample, sequenced in a study of shared clonotypes between healthy human individuals (dated by TCRdb to about 2020). Receptor amplification or capture employed the immunoSEQ multiplex PCR assay. In its TCRdb copy, this immuneACCESS table keeps in-frame sequences only and misses some clones. Where compared with another copy, unresolved V genes explain less than half of these, and the others have no known cause. This sample lists about 480,000 clones; 60% to 80% were detected once. The ten largest make up about an eighth of the sample. Material: PBMCs. Receptors were obtained from a woman aged 40 to 50 in good health. Some clones in this sample may be carry-over from other donors' samples.

The V and J genes are TRBV4-2 and TRBJ1-2; D remains unclear. The CDR3 is made up of 15 amino acids. Between the trimmed V and J ends, which lost 2 bases and 6 bases, there was a span of 16 bases. Germline CDR1 LGHNA, CDR2 YNFKEQ. CDR3 coding DNA: TGTGCCAGCAGCCAACTAAACCTACTAGGGAATGGCTACACCTTC. Protein product: CASSQLNLLGNGYTF.

The chain carries TRBV27 and TRBJ2-1; D gene uncertain. Between the trimmed V and J ends, which lost 3 bases and 9 bases, there was a span of 9 bases. Germline-derived CDR1 and CDR2 are MNHEY and SMNVEV (reference sequence). This CDR3 region has 12 residues. The CDR3 DNA follows: TGTGCCAGCAGTTTTTGGGCCTCTGAGCAGTTCTTC. Translation: CASSFWASEQFF.

This clone was detected only once. The chain links TRBV4-2 to TRBJ2-7; perhaps TRBD2 as D (5 bases). The V end lost 4 bases, the J end lost 2 bases, and 21 bases lay between the germline ends. This CDR3 comprises 17 residues. Germline V CDR1 and CDR2: LGHNA, YNFKEQ. The CDR3 sequence: CASSLREATGVTYEQYF. CDR3 DNA: TGTGCCAGCAGCCTAAGAGAGGCCACCGGGGTTACCTACGAGCAGTACTTC.

The chain uses TRBV19 and TRBJ1-5; D might be TRBD1 (5 bases). V was trimmed by 4 bases and J by 0 bases, leaving 13 bases between them. Germline CDR1 is LNHDA and CDR2 is SQIVND (reference sequence). The CDR3 spans 16 residues. CDR3 nucleotide sequence: TGTGCCAGTAGTACCAGACAGACAGATAGCAATCAGCCCCAGCATTTT. This translates into CASSTRQTDSNQPQHF. The full variable domain, its missing parts supplied by reference TRBV19 and TRBJ1-5, is DGGITQSPKYLFRKEGQNVTLSCEQNLNHDAMYWYRQDPGQGLRLIYYSQIVNDFQKGDIAEGYSVSREKKESFPLTVTSAQKNPTAFYLCASSTRQTDSNQPQHFGDGTRLSIL.

This clone was seen only a few times. The rearrangement uses TRBV2 and TRBJ2-1; weak D call: TRBD1 (5 bases). Germline values: CDR1 SNHLY, CDR2 FYNNEI. The CDR3 covers 12 residues. The V and J ends lost 6 bases and 6 bases respectively, with 9 bases between them. CDR3 region: CASSLDSNEQFF. The CDR3 bases are TGTGCCAGCAGCCTAGACAGCAATGAGCAGTTCTTC. Based on the CDR3 plus reference TRBV2 and TRBJ2-1, the full variable domain is EPEVTQTPSHQVTQMGQEVILRCVPISNHLYFYWYRQILGQKVEFLVSFYNNEISEKSEIFDDQFSVERPDGSNFTLKIRSTKLEDSAMYFCASSLDSNEQFFGPGTRLTVL.

This clone was counted once. The J gene is TRBJ2-3, the V gene TRBV4-1; 7 bases map to TRBD2. The length of the CDR3 is 15 residues. J gave up 2 bases and V 3 bases, and 5 bases lay outside the gene matches. The germline gives CDR1 MGHRA, CDR2 YSYEKL. The CDR3 spells CASSHHRDYTDTQYF. CDR3 coding DNA: TGCGCCAGCAGCCACCACCGGGACTACACAGATACGCAGTATTTT.

CDR3 bases: TGCAGCGCCGCCCGGCAGGGGGCGGGAGAGCAGTACTTC. This gives the protein CSAARQGAGEQYF. The V call is TRBV29-1, the J call TRBJ2-7, with 8 bases identical to TRBD1. The CDR3 length is 13 residues. V lost 7 bases and J lost 7; bases outside the gene matches: 12. Germline CDR1 and CDR2: SQVTM and ANQGSEA.

This chain uses TRBV10-3 with TRBJ2-1; 15 bases fit TRBD2. The CDR3 spans 16 residues. V shed 2 bases, J shed 7 bases, and the junction held 3 bases outside the gene matches. The V gene's germline CDR1 is ENHRY and CDR2 SYGVKD. The CDR3 sequence: CAISEPGLAGGNEQFF. In DNA form, the CDR3 reads TGTGCCATCAGTGAGCCTGGACTAGCGGGAGGGAATGAGCAGTTCTTC.

This clone has only one observation. V is TRBV19 and J is TRBJ2-5; 8 bases are shared with TRBD1. V dropped 5 bases and J dropped 5; count of bases not matched to a gene: 7. CDR1 is LNHDA and CDR2 is SQIVND in the germline V gene (reference sequence). The CDR3 runs to 14 residues. The CDR3 DNA reads TGTGCCAGTAGTTTCCAGGGGGCGTGGGAGACCCAGTACTTC. It translates to CASSFQGAWETQYF.

Written as DNA, the CDR3 is TGTGCCAGCAGTTCGGACAGGCTCGGGGGTACGCAGTATTTT. Its protein is CASSSDRLGGTQYF. The chain is built from TRBV6-6 and TRBJ2-3; D might be TRBD1 (7 bases). Germline V gene data show CDR1 as MNHNY and CDR2 as SVGAGI (reference sequence). The germline V and J ends were trimmed by 4 bases and 8 bases, with 16 bases remaining between them. The CDR3 is 14 amino acids.

The chain employs TRBV25-1 and TRBJ2-3; 8 positions match TRBD2. The V segment lost 11 bases and the J segment 1 base; nucleotides outside the gene matches: 11. The germline gives CDR1 MGHDK, CDR2 SYGVNS. This CDR3 contains 15 residues. CDR3 bases: TGTGCCTGCTCAGATAGCGGGATTGGCACAGATACGCAGTATTTT. Its protein is CACSDSGIGTDTQYF.

In the case of this clone: A much larger clone lies one base from this, so it may be a read error. The rearrangement joins TRBV5-6 to TRBJ2-1; TRBD2 aligns across 11 bases. This CDR3 is 14 amino acids long. With 5 bases clipped from V and 6 bases from J, the junction kept 4 bases outside the gene matches. CDR1 is SGHDT and CDR2 is YYEEEE in the germline V gene. The CDR3, as DNA: TGTGCCAGCAGATTACTAGCGGGAGTCAATGAGCAGTTCTTC. Translation gives CASRLLAGVNEQFF.

This chain joins TRBV6-5 and TRBJ2-5; tentative D call: TRBD2 (6 bases). This CDR3 spans 13 amino acids. V was cut by 6 bases and J by 4 bases, with 12 bases left in between. CDR1 is MNHEY and CDR2 is SVGAGI in the germline V gene. The CDR3 nucleotides are TGTGCCAGCAGGTTGGCGGGAAGAGAGACCCAGTACTTC. Translation: CASRLAGRETQYF.

This rearrangement joins TRBV5-1 to TRBJ2-3; no clear D gene. Trimming left V 2 bases short and J 0 bases short, with 10 bases between. The CDR3 loop spans 15 amino acids. Germline assignment: CDR1 SGHRS and CDR2 YFSETQ. In DNA, the CDR3 is TGCGCCAGCAGCTTCGACCCGCGGAGCACAGATACGCAGTATTTT. Amino acid sequence: CASSFDPRSTDTQYF.

This clone was counted ten times or more. This chain uses TRBV5-6 with TRBJ1-2, with D uncertain. The CDR3 totals 13 residues. V lost 6 bases and J lost 5, with 14 bases in between. Germline V gives CDR1 SGHDT, CDR2 YYEEEE. In DNA form, the CDR3 reads TGTGCCAGCACGTCCTACGGGTTGTATGGCTACACCTTC. Encoded protein: CASTSYGLYGYTF.

The chain is built from TRBV5-1 and TRBJ2-1; D remains ambiguous. Trimming took off 0 bases at V and 0 bases at J, with 10 bases between the two ends. CDR1 SGHRS and CDR2 YFSETQ come from the germline V gene. The CDR3 totals 16 residues. The CDR3 protein is CASSLVSSSSYNEQFF. CDR3 DNA sequence: TGCGCCAGCAGCTTGGTGTCCTCAAGCTCCTACAATGAGCAGTTCTTC. Full variable domain (missing parts from reference TRBV5-1 and TRBJ2-1): KAGVTQTPRYLIKTRGQQVTLSCSPISGHRSVSWYQQTPGQGLQFLFEYFSETQRNKGNFPGRFSGRQFSNSRSEMNVSTLELGDSALYLCASSLVSSSSYNEQFFGPGTRLTVL.

The chain has TRBV5-1 and TRBJ2-1; D unresolved. V was shortened by 3 bases and J by 9 bases, with 10 bases between the two germline ends. From germline, CDR1 is SGHRS and CDR2 YFSETQ. This CDR3 has 12 amino acids. The CDR3 nucleotides read TGCGCCAGCAGCTGGAACTATGGTGAGCAGTTCTTC. Its protein is CASSWNYGEQFF.